The rows below give T cell receptor beta chains drawn from one sample of a study of immune heterogeneity within non-small cell lung tumors. TCRdb re-analysed the multiplex PCR reads in MiXCR, keeping a single row per CDR3 protein. The sample records roughly 2,600 distinct CDR3 sequences, 51% being singletons. Input material: lung tumor tissue. The receptors here all came from a man in his fifties or sixties with non-small cell lung cancer. The CDR3 runs from the conserved cysteine through the conserved F or W. D genes are given only for firm matches. Not every row has a clone size; where given, it reads once, few, many or a size class.

J,size,V,D,CDR3,DNA
TRBJ1-1,medium-sized,TRBV6-1,NA,CASSKQNSLGAFF,TGTGCCAGCAGCAAACAGAACTCCCTGGGAGCTTTCTTT
TRBJ2-7,large,TRBV18,TRBD2,CASSPGTTYEQYF,TGTGCCAGCTCACCAGGGACTACCTACGAGCAGTACTTC
TRBJ1-3,NA,TRBV4-1,NA,CASSQDRGASGNTIYF,TGCGCCAGCAGCCAAGATCGGGGAGCCTCTGGAAACACCATATATTTT
TRBJ1-2,hyperexpanded,TRBV19,TRBD1,CASRGTGTVYGYTF,TGTGCCAGTAGGGGGACAGGGACGGTCTATGGCTACACCTTC
TRBJ2-7,medium-sized,TRBV7-9,NA,CASSPDRFEQYF,TGTGCCAGCAGCCCTGACCGTTTCGAGCAGTACTTC
TRBJ2-7,NA,TRBV28,TRBD1,CASTTGTGEEQYF,TGTGCCAGCACCACCGGGACAGGGGAAGAGCAGTACTTC
TRBJ1-6,NA,TRBV19,NA,CGSGAGWNSPLHF,TGTGGCAGTGGGGCCGGGTGGAATTCACCCCTCCACTTT
TRBJ1-2,few,TRBV7-9,NA,CASSPSGGDGYGYTF,TGTGCCAGCAGCCCCAGCGGGGGGGACGGCTATGGCTACACCTTC
TRBJ2-7,NA,TRBV11-2,NA,CASSPGHLTFSYEQYF,TGTGCCAGCAGCCCGGGACATCTCACCTTCTCCTACGAGCAGTACTTC
TRBJ2-2,NA,TRBV12-3/TRBV12-4,NA,CASSWKSGTGELFF,TGTGCCAGCAGTTGGAAATCGGGGACCGGGGAGCTGTTTTTT
TRBJ2-5,medium-sized,TRBV5-6,NA,CASSPRDLETQYF,TGTGCCAGCAGCCCCCGGGACTTAGAGACCCAGTACTTC
TRBJ2-1,few,TRBV19,TRBD2,CASSMGTSGSTFF,TGTGCCAGTAGTATGGGGACTAGCGGGAGTACGTTCTTC
TRBJ1-1,NA,TRBV20-1,NA,CSANACRKNTEAFF,TGCAGTGCTAATGCATGTCGAAAAAACACTGAAGCTTTCTTT
TRBJ2-5,NA,TRBV19,TRBD2,CASSMIGAGGQETQYF,TGTGCCAGTAGTATGATCGGCGCGGGAGGGCAGGAGACCCAGTACTTC
TRBJ2-1,few,TRBV6-1,NA,CASKEASRNNEQFF,TGTGCCAGCAAAGAGGCTAGCAGGAACAATGAGCAGTTCTTC
TRBJ1-5,NA,TRBV12-5,TRBD1,CASGLTGEVNQPQHF,TGTGCTAGTGGTTTGACAGGGGAGGTCAATCAGCCCCAGCATTTT
TRBJ2-7,NA,TRBV29-1,TRBD2,CSVRTSGRLNEQYF,TGCAGCGTCCGGACTAGCGGGAGGCTCAACGAGCAGTACTTC
TRBJ2-1,NA,TRBV27,TRBD1,CASRTGAVNEQFF,TGTGCCAGCAGGACAGGGGCGGTCAATGAGCAGTTCTTC
TRBJ2-5,few,TRBV2,NA,CASSDPGGETQYF,TGTGCCAGCAGTGATCCCGGGGGAGAGACCCAGTACTTC
TRBJ2-3,NA,TRBV18,NA,CASSPAGVERTDTQYF,TGTGCCAGCTCACCAGCAGGGGTGGAAAGGACAGATACGCAGTATTTT
TRBJ2-7,NA,TRBV19,TRBD2,CASSIDLGLAAYEQYF,TGTGCCAGTAGTATAGATCTGGGACTAGCGGCCTACGAGCAGTACTTC
TRBJ2-1,large,TRBV2,TRBD2,CASRGGTGVLNEQFF,TGTGCCAGCAGGGGGGGGACGGGCGTATTAAATGAGCAGTTCTTC
TRBJ2-1,few,TRBV14,NA,CASSQVLGDKQFF,TGTGCCAGCAGCCAAGTCTTAGGAGATAAGCAGTTCTTC
TRBJ1-1,NA,TRBV13,NA,CASGWKNTEAFF,TGTGCCAGCGGCTGGAAGAACACTGAAGCTTTCTTT
TRBJ2-1,NA,TRBV27,NA,CASRTFGRNGNEQFF,TGTGCCAGCAGAACCTTTGGCCGAAACGGCAATGAGCAGTTCTTC
TRBJ2-2,NA,TRBV20-1,TRBD2,CSAAPPGGRGSGELFF,TGCAGTGCTGCCCCCCCCGGCGGGAGAGGAAGCGGGGAGCTGTTTTTT
TRBJ2-1,once,TRBV4-1,TRBD2,CASSTHSGRPTNEQFF,TGCGCCAGCAGCACACATAGCGGGAGACCCACAAATGAGCAGTTCTTC
TRBJ2-7,large,TRBV5-4,NA,CASSSSSVQGEQYF,TGTGCCAGCAGCTCTTCTAGCGTCCAGGGCGAGCAGTACTTC
TRBJ1-1,few,TRBV20-1,NA,CSGEAPEAFF,TGCAGTGGGGAGGCCCCTGAAGCTTTCTTT
TRBJ1-2,NA,TRBV6-2/TRBV6-3,TRBD1,CASSLGQGLHGYTF,TGTGCCAGCAGTTTGGGACAGGGGTTGCATGGCTACACCTTC
TRBJ1-1,few,TRBV19,NA,CASINREMNTEAFF,TGTGCCAGTATCAACAGGGAGATGAACACTGAAGCTTTCTTT
TRBJ2-2,medium-sized,TRBV18,NA,CASSPKRQSPTGELFF,TGTGCCAGCTCACCAAAAAGACAGTCACCCACCGGGGAGCTGTTTTTT
TRBJ2-3,medium-sized,TRBV27,TRBD1,CASRQGQGTDTQYF,TGTGCCAGCAGACAGGGGCAAGGCACAGATACGCAGTATTTT
TRBJ2-3,medium-sized,TRBV6-2/TRBV6-3,NA,CASSYSSLPGTDTQYF,TGTGCCAGCAGTTACTCTTCCCTTCCTGGGACAGATACGCAGTATTTT
TRBJ2-7,NA,TRBV6-4,TRBD1,CASSDKPGQGHEQYF,TGTGCCAGCAGTGACAAACCGGGACAGGGCCACGAGCAGTACTTC
TRBJ1-2,NA,TRBV6-2/TRBV6-3,TRBD1,CASSPQGQWGNGYTF,TGTGCCAGCAGCCCCCAGGGACAGTGGGGAAATGGCTACACCTTC
TRBJ2-7,NA,TRBV28,NA,CASSLGIEQYF,TGTGCCAGCAGTTTAGGAATCGAGCAGTACTTC
TRBJ2-2,NA,TRBV6-2/TRBV6-3,NA,CASRRTATGELFF,TGTGCCAGCAGGAGGACAGCCACCGGGGAGCTGTTTTTT
TRBJ1-1,NA,TRBV6-1,NA,CASYESGKNAEAFF,TGTGCCAGTTACGAATCAGGGAAGAACGCTGAAGCTTTCTTT
TRBJ1-1,NA,TRBV24-1,NA,CATSDYLNTEAFF,TGTGCCACCAGTGATTATCTGAACACTGAAGCTTTCTTT
TRBJ1-6,large,TRBV3-1,TRBD1,CASSPGQGAGNSPLHF,TGTGCCAGCAGCCCAGGACAGGGGGCTGGTAATTCACCCCTCCACTTT
TRBJ1-1,NA,TRBV6-1,NA,CASSVRQINEAFF,TGTGCCAGCAGTGTTCGGCAAATTAATGAAGCTTTCTTT
TRBJ2-3,once,TRBV2,NA,CASSEALRGRSTDTQYF,TGTGCCAGCAGTGAAGCGCTTCGGGGGCGAAGCACAGATACGCAGTATTTT
TRBJ1-2,medium-sized,TRBV2,TRBD1,CASNTGTGAYGYTF,TGTGCCAGCAACACCGGGACAGGGGCTTATGGCTACACCTTC
TRBJ1-1,medium-sized,TRBV6-1,NA,CASSLKGNPEAFF,TGTGCCAGCAGCCTAAAGGGTAACCCTGAAGCTTTCTTT
TRBJ2-1,medium-sized,TRBV20-1,NA,CSTSRGGLDEQFF,TGCAGTACATCCAGGGGAGGGTTGGATGAGCAGTTCTTC
TRBJ2-7,NA,TRBV6-2/TRBV6-3,NA,CASSAMGGARSPYEQYF,TGTGCCAGCAGTGCCATGGGGGGGGCCCGCAGCCCTTACGAGCAGTACTTC
TRBJ2-1,medium-sized,TRBV10-3,NA,CASRGHQGGQGGNEQFF,TGTGCCAGCCGGGGGCATCAGGGGGGACAAGGGGGCAATGAGCAGTTCTTC
TRBJ2-2,NA,TRBV20-1,TRBD2,CSARGRTSGKIGGELFF,TGCAGTGCTAGGGGCCGGACTAGCGGGAAAATTGGCGGGGAGCTGTTTTTT
TRBJ1-4,NA,TRBV28,NA,CASSLPSFRETNEKLFF,TGTGCCAGCAGTTTACCGTCATTCAGGGAGACTAATGAAAAACTGTTTTTT
TRBJ2-7,medium-sized,TRBV27,NA,CASSLAPGSEQYF,TGTGCCAGCAGTTTAGCCCCTGGATCCGAGCAGTACTTC
TRBJ2-7,NA,TRBV19,NA,CASSEGTAGSYEQYF,TGTGCCAGTAGTGAGGGGACCGCCGGCTCCTACGAGCAGTACTTC
TRBJ2-1,NA,TRBV5-1,NA,CASSLTLGAEQFF,TGCGCCAGCAGCTTGACATTAGGCGCTGAGCAGTTCTTC
TRBJ2-1,medium-sized,TRBV7-9,NA,CASELSREMSSYNEQFF,TGTGCCAGCGAGCTTAGTAGAGAAATGAGCTCCTACAATGAGCAGTTCTTC